This T cell receptor beta chain came from a study of T cell responses to AZD1222 COVID-19 vaccine. Clones were read by immunoSEQ multiplex PCR, and TCRdb kept only the in-frame ones, dropping some. The sample shows fewer than 50,000 clones, about 92% of them seen only once. CDR1 is MNHEY, CDR2 SVGAGI, per germline. CDR3 length equals 14 residues. V shed 6 bases and J shed 0 bases, with 11 bases lying between them. General study findings and limits: Unmutated variant regions are reportedly the target of nearly half of TCRs that are spike-specific.

Points on this clone: Its antigen remains unknown.

The rearrangement uses TRBV6-5 and TRBJ1-2, with no clear D. Sequenced here: peripheral blood, sampled 28 days after the second AZD1222 dose. The receptor comes from an adult who received the AZD1222 COVID-19 vaccine. CDR3 in DNA: TGTGCCAGCAGCCCCTTCGGTTCTAACTATGGCTACACCTTC. Protein: CASSPFGSNYGYTF.